This TCR beta chain was identified during a study of monozygotic twins with inflammatory bowel disease. Germline loops: CDR1 DFQATT, CDR2 SNEGSKA (reference sequence). This CDR3 contains 12 residues. No DNA is given; TCRdb re-called the 5' RACE reads and lists each CDR3 protein once. This sample contains some 190,000 distinct CDR3 sequences. The gene calls are TRBV20-1 and TRBJ2-1; without DNA, the TCRdb call of TRBD2 cannot be checked. Sample: blood. This receptor was obtained from a human donor with ulcerative colitis or Crohn's disease, or a healthy co-twin of an affected twin (not recorded which). This CDR3 reads CSASGSANEQFF.